This T cell receptor beta chain was identified in a study of cytomegalovirus exposure and HLA in healthy donors. Study-wide findings and caveats: Several of the most significant clusters appeared, in a later analysis, to be linked to common viral pathogens.

Trimming at V came to 6 bases and at J to 8 bases, leaving 10 bases not matched to a gene. CDR3 length equals 16 residues. Germline-derived CDR1 and CDR2 are LGHNT and FRNRAP. Turning to this clone: Its antigen is not known.

Nominally healthy donors provided the samples, though records likely missed some immune exposures. Primers included in the PCR were 60 Vbeta and 13 Jbeta primers. Profiling relied on immunoSEQ multiplex PCR, and the TCRdb table lists in-frame clones only, not all of them. The sample has 58,000 or so clones, more than 70% seen once; the top ten hold roughly 25%. Specimen: PBMCs. This chain links TRBV12-5 with TRBJ2-1, with 13 bases aligning to TRBD2. The TCR originated in a woman between 40 and 50 years old in good health and CMV-seropositive. The CDR3 protein is CASGSGLAGARDEQFF. For the CDR3, the DNA is TGTGCTAGTGGATCCGGACTAGCGGGGGCTCGGGATGAGCAGTTCTTC.